Following are 24 T cell receptor beta chains from one sample sequenced in a study of cytomegalovirus exposure and HLA in healthy donors. Clones were sequenced by immunoSEQ multiplex PCR, and TCRdb holds only the in-frame ones, with some missing. The sample lists about 130,000 clones, over 85% occurring once. Sequences were obtained from PBMCs. Source of these receptors: a man aged 25 to 45 in good health and CMV-seronegative.

The sample holds one count of this clone. The V gene is TRBV6-5, the J gene TRBJ1-1, with a tentative D call TRBD1 (5 bases). Trimming left V 6 bases short and J 10 bases short, with 15 bases between. This CDR3 has 12 amino acids. Looked up from germline, CDR1 is MNHEY and CDR2 is SVGAGI. CDR3 sequence (DNA): TGTGCCAGCAGAACGGGGGACCTCGGAGCTTTCTTT. The encoded protein is CASRTGDLGAFF.

The rearrangement joins TRBV7-2 to TRBJ2-5; TRBD1 is a possible D gene (5 bases). With 5 bases removed from V and 5 bases from J, the gap between germline ends came to 18 bases. Germline CDR1 and CDR2: SGHTA and FQGNSA. The CDR3 is 15 amino acids. The CDR3 region has the DNA TGTGCCAGCAGCCGCCAAACACAAACAGGCGAGACCCAGTACTTC. This translates into CASSRQTQTGETQYF. The full variable domain, completed using reference TRBV7-2 and TRBJ2-5, is GAGVSQSPSNKVTEKGKDVELRCDPISGHTALYWYRQSLGQGLEFLIYFQGNSAPDKSGLPSDRFSAERTGGSVSTLTIQRTQQEDSAVYLCASSRQTQTGETQYFGPGTRLLVL.

This rearrangement joins TRBV10-3 to TRBJ1-3; TRBD1 matches at 7 bases. V lost 7 bases, J lost 8 bases, and 14 bases stayed unmatched. Germline V gene lookup returns CDR1 ENHRY and CDR2 SYGVKD. CDR3 length equals 15 residues. CDR3 amino acids: CAITDLDRTLDTIYF. In DNA form, the CDR3 reads TGTGCCATCACTGACTTGGACAGGACCTTGGACACCATATATTTT.

The chain links TRBV19 to TRBJ1-5, with 9 bases that match TRBD1. After removal of 4 bases from V and 2 bases from J, the junction contained 6 bases not matched to a gene. The CDR3 extends over 16 amino acids. Germline CDR1 is LNHDA and CDR2 is SQIVND (reference sequence). The CDR3 sequence: CASSKTGDRGNQPQHF. In DNA, the CDR3 is TGTGCCAGTAGTAAAACGGGGGACAGGGGCAATCAGCCCCAGCATTTT.

CDR3 amino acids: CASWLGLGLGSTDTQYF. DNA for the CDR3: TGTGCCAGCTGGCTTGGCTTGGGACTAGGGAGCACAGATACGCAGTATTTT. The rearrangement joins TRBV7-2 to TRBJ2-3; 8 nucleotides line up with TRBD2. Germline assignment: CDR1 SGHTA and CDR2 FQGNSA. The CDR3 is made up of 17 amino acids. Trimming removed 8 bases from V and 0 bases from J; junction bases left unmatched: 13.

This chain uses TRBV2 with TRBJ2-2; 8 bases align to TRBD2. The CDR3 runs to 16 residues. Germline values: CDR1 SNHLY, CDR2 FYNNEI. With V trimmed by 7 bases and J by 0 bases, 7 bases remained unmatched. DNA of the CDR3: TGTGCCAGCACTGACGGAGCGGGGGCGAACACCGGGGAGCTGTTTTTT. Translation: CASTDGAGANTGELFF.

The rearrangement uses TRBV28 and TRBJ1-6, with TRBD1 matching over 9 bases. From germline, CDR1 is MDHEN and CDR2 SYDVKM. The CDR3 length is 14 residues. J gave up 7 bases and V 6 bases, and 4 bases lay outside the gene matches. DNA for the CDR3: TGTGCCAGCAGCCCGGGACAGGGAAATTCACCCCTCCACTTT. Translation gives CASSPGQGNSPLHF.

The chain has TRBV5-1 and TRBJ2-1; D uncertain. Deletions cut 0 bases from V and 8 bases from J, with 3 bases between. Germline V CDR1 and CDR2: SGHRS, YFSETQ. This CDR3 comprises 11 residues. For the CDR3, the DNA is TGCGCCAGCAGCTTGGTCGATGAGCAGTTCTTC. It is translated as CASSLVDEQFF.

The rearrangement joins TRBV28 to TRBJ2-2, with D possibly matching TRBD2 (5 bases). Trimming left V 5 bases short and J 3 bases short, with 13 bases between. Germline V gene lookup returns CDR1 MDHEN and CDR2 SYDVKM. The CDR3 runs 15 residues. The CDR3 DNA reads TGTGCCAGCAGTATCCCCTCGCGGGACACCGGGGAGCTGTTTTTT. Residues: CASSIPSRDTGELFF. Together with reference TRBV28 and TRBJ2-2, the CDR3 gives the full variable domain: DVKVTQSSRYLVKRTGEKVFLECVQDMDHENMFWYRQDPGLGLRLIYFSYDVKMKEKGDIPEGYSVSREKKERFSLILESASTNQTSMYLCASSIPSRDTGELFFGEGSRLTVL.

The chain uses TRBV9 and TRBJ1-2; D is unresolved. The CDR3 covers 12 residues. Germline values: CDR1 SGDLS, CDR2 YYNGEE. V shed 0 bases and J shed 7 bases, with 7 bases lying between them. The CDR3 is CASSVGAGGYTF. The CDR3, as DNA: TGTGCCAGCAGCGTAGGGGCCGGTGGCTACACCTTC.

This clone has more than one count but fewer than ten. The V gene is TRBV4-3, the J gene TRBJ2-7; no firm D call. The V gene's germline CDR1 is LGHNA and CDR2 YSLEER. This CDR3 has 13 amino acids. Trimming left V 3 bases short and J 3 bases short, with 9 bases between. The CDR3 DNA follows: TGCGCCAGCAGCCACGCCGACAACTACGAGCAGTACTTC. This translates into CASSHADNYEQYF.

The chain has TRBV7-2 and TRBJ1-2; tentatively, D is TRBD1 (5 bases). V lost 1 base and J lost 5, with 8 bases in between. The germline V gene has CDR1 SGHTA and CDR2 FQGNSA. CDR3 length: 13 amino acids. This CDR3 is CASSLGQSYGYTF. In nucleotides, the CDR3 is TGTGCCAGCAGCTTAGGACAGTCATATGGCTACACCTTC.

V gene TRBV7-8 combines with J gene TRBJ2-1; TRBD1 aligns across 7 bases. V gave up 3 bases and J gave up 0 bases; unmatched junction bases: 2. The CDR3 loop spans 15 amino acids. Germline V gene lookup returns CDR1 SGHVS and CDR2 FQNEAQ. The CDR3 DNA follows: TGTGCCAGCAGCTTGTCAGGGGGCTCCTACAATGAGCAGTTCTTC. This encodes CASSLSGGSYNEQFF.

This sequence joins TRBV5-1 and TRBJ1-3; the match to TRBD1 covers 7 bases. Unmatched junction bases numbered 8, after V lost 5 bases and J lost 0 bases. Per germline, CDR1 SGHRS and CDR2 YFSETQ. This CDR3 spans 16 amino acids. The CDR3 bases are TGCGCCAGCAGGGGGCTCGGGGACAGCTCTGGAAACACCATATATTTT. Translation gives CASRGLGDSSGNTIYF.

The J gene is TRBJ2-6, the V gene TRBV7-2; D not resolved. CDR3 length: 18 amino acids. Between the trimmed V and J ends, which lost 3 bases and 0 bases, there was a span of 15 bases. The germline CDR1 and CDR2 sequences are SGHTA and FQGNSA. DNA for the CDR3: TGTGCCAGCAGCTTTAACAGAATATCAGCCTCTGGGGCCAACGTCCTGACTTTC. Encoded protein: CASSFNRISASGANVLTF. Full variable domain (outside the CDR3, taken from reference TRBV7-2 and TRBJ2-6): GAGVSQSPSNKVTEKGKDVELRCDPISGHTALYWYRQSLGQGLEFLIYFQGNSAPDKSGLPSDRFSAERTGGSVSTLTIQRTQQEDSAVYLCASSFNRISASGANVLTFGAGSRLTVL.

The gene calls are TRBV27 and TRBJ1-1; D unresolved. Germline V lookup: CDR1 MNHEY, CDR2 SMNVEV (reference sequence). The CDR3 has 12 residues. Trimming shortened V by 8 bases and J by 6 bases, and 13 bases separated the two germline ends. The CDR3 DNA follows: TGTGCCAGCCGCGGCCAGAGACCTGAAGCTTTCTTT. It translates to CASRGQRPEAFF.

The rearrangement joins TRBV7-2 to TRBJ2-5; D call uncertain. With 5 bases removed from V and 2 bases from J, the gap between germline ends came to 12 bases. The length of the CDR3 is 14 residues. CDR1 SGHTA and CDR2 FQGNSA come from the germline V gene. The CDR3 region is CASSPPAQQETQYF. CDR3 coding DNA: TGTGCCAGCAGCCCCCCAGCGCAGCAAGAGACCCAGTACTTC.

The J gene is TRBJ2-3, the V gene TRBV7-3, with 8 positions matching TRBD2. The CDR3 loop spans 15 amino acids. Per the germline V gene, CDR1 is SGHTA and CDR2 is FQGTGA. Trimming at V came to 0 bases and at J to 5 bases, leaving 4 bases not matched to a gene. CDR3 region: CASSLTGGAGDTQYF. CDR3 nucleotide sequence: TGTGCCAGCAGCTTAACCGGGGGGGCAGGAGATACGCAGTATTTT. The full variable domain, rest sourced from reference TRBV7-3 and TRBJ2-3, is GAGVSQTPSNKVTEKGKYVELRCDPISGHTALYWYRQSLGQGPEFLIYFQGTGAADDSGLPNDRFFAVRPEGSVSTLKIQRTERGDSAVYLCASSLTGGAGDTQYFGPGTRLTVL.

The V call is TRBV25-1, the J call TRBJ2-7, with TRBD1 matching 7 bases. The CDR3 is made up of 15 amino acids. CDR1 MGHDK and CDR2 SYGVNS come from the germline V gene. Trimming at V came to 2 bases and at J to 5 bases, leaving 9 bases not matched to a gene. In DNA form, the CDR3 reads TGTGCCAGCAGTGAAGGCGGCAGGGGGTCGGACGAGCAGTACTTC. Translation: CASSEGGRGSDEQYF.

The chain is built from TRBV19 and TRBJ1-3; D uncertain. Trimming cost V 2 bases and J 2 bases, with 7 bases left between them. The CDR3 runs to 14 residues. Germline CDR1 is LNHDA and CDR2 is SQIVND (reference sequence). CDR3: CASSITGAGNTIYF. DNA of the CDR3: TGTGCCAGTAGTATAACCGGGGCTGGAAACACCATATATTTT.

The chain employs TRBV27 and TRBJ1-5, with D perhaps matching TRBD1 (6 bases). This CDR3 comprises 17 residues. V was pared by 4 bases and J by 2 bases, with 18 bases between. Germline V lookup: CDR1 MNHEY, CDR2 SMNVEV (reference sequence). The chain's CDR3 is CASSSLTGFFGNQPQHF. CDR3 DNA sequence: TGTGCCAGCAGTTCCTTGACAGGTTTCTTCGGCAATCAGCCCCAGCATTTT.

The chain couples TRBV4-3 to TRBJ1-4, with D perhaps TRBD1 (5 bases). CDR1 and CDR2 from the germline V gene are LGHNA and YSLEER. V lost 0 bases, J lost 6 bases, and 14 bases lay in between. This CDR3 has 16 residues. The CDR3 protein is CASSQDRGIGDEKLFF. The CDR3, as DNA: TGCGCCAGCAGCCAAGATCGAGGAATAGGGGATGAAAAACTGTTTTTT.

CDR3 DNA: TGTGCCACCAGCAGAGTCAGGGATCGAGCTTTCTTT. This gives the protein CATSRVRDRAFF. V gene TRBV15 combines with J gene TRBJ1-1; D is possibly TRBD1 (5 bases). The V gene lost 1 base and the J gene lost 10 bases, with 10 bases spanning the gap. Looked up from germline, CDR1 is LNHNV and CDR2 is YYDKDF (reference sequence). The length of the CDR3 is 12 residues.

The genes are TRBV28 and TRBJ2-4; 8 nucleotides agree with TRBD2. Germline V lookup: CDR1 MDHEN, CDR2 SYDVKM. V shed 3 bases and J 5 bases; nucleotides not matched to a gene: 6. CDR3 length: 15 residues. For the CDR3, the DNA is TGTGCCAGCAGTTTGTCCCTAGCGGGCCAAAACATTCAGTACTTC. This encodes CASSLSLAGQNIQYF.